These 24 T cell receptor beta chains came from one sample sequenced in a study of a mutant IDH1 vaccine in newly diagnosed glioma. Their antigens are not known. This table comes from immunoSEQ multiplex PCR, and its TCRdb copy is limited to in-frame clones, with some not included. The table shows 50,000 to 75,000 clones, with 74% occurring only once. Documented time point: week 35, safety follow-up. What each vaccine dose contained was 300 ug of mutant IDH1 20-mer peptide, accompanied by topical imiquimod. The sample consisted of PBMCs, taken from a glioma patient whose treatment included an IDH1 peptide vaccine. These TCRs come from a man between 45 and 60 years old with glioma.

This rearrangement joins TRBV25-1 to TRBJ2-5; 8 positions agree with TRBD1. Germline-derived CDR1 and CDR2 are MGHDK and SYGVNS. This CDR3 is 16 amino acids long. V dropped 5 bases and J dropped 5; count of bases not matched to a gene: 13. As DNA, the CDR3 is TGTGCCAGCAGTAACGACCTGGACAGGGTGGGCGAGACCCAGTACTTC. As protein: CASSNDLDRVGETQYF. The variable domain in full, completed from reference TRBV25-1 and TRBJ2-5, reads EADIYQTPRYLVIGTGKKITLECSQTMGHDKMYWYQQDPGMELHLIHYSYGVNSTEKGDLSSESTVSRIRTEHFPLTLESARPSHTSQYLCASSNDLDRVGETQYFGPGTRLLVL.

This clone was found a few times. The gene calls are TRBV29-1 and TRBJ1-1; D ambiguous. V dropped 7 bases and J dropped 1 base, with 10 bases sitting between them. Looked up from germline, CDR1 is SQVTM and CDR2 is ANQGSEA. The length of the CDR3 is 12 residues. This CDR3 is CSATSQNTEAFF. CDR3 nucleotide sequence: TGCAGCGCCACCTCGCAGAACACTGAAGCTTTCTTT.

The V gene is TRBV28, the J gene TRBJ2-7; D perhaps matches TRBD2 (5 bases). This CDR3 has 15 amino acids. Germline CDR1 and CDR2: MDHEN and SYDVKM. Trimming pared 2 bases from V and 4 bases from J, leaving 15 bases between. The CDR3 region is CASSLSSGSLYEQYF. CDR3 nucleotide sequence: TGTGCCAGCAGTTTAAGTTCGGGGTCGTTGTACGAGCAGTACTTC.

Comment on this clone: Germline is not matched at one junction end, which may reflect a read error. V and J are TRBV7-2 and TRBJ1-1; D is unclear. Germline V gene lookup returns CDR1 SGHTA and CDR2 FQGNSA. This CDR3 has 14 amino acids. This CDR3 reads CASSLVSGNTEAFF. For the CDR3, the DNA is TGTGCCAGCAGCTTAGTATCAGGCAACACCGAAGCTTTCTTT.

In this sample, this clone turned up a few times. The chain employs TRBV23-1 and TRBJ1-6; D not certain. TRBV23-1 is reported as an ORF; its role is uncertain. CDR3 length equals 12 residues. The V end lost 4 bases, the J end lost 12 bases, and 10 bases lay between the germline ends. The CDR3 region has the DNA TGCGCCAGCAGTCTCGGAGGTTTACCCCTCCACTTT. This codes for CASSLGGLPLHF.

This chain connects TRBV27 to TRBJ1-2; TRBD1 matches at 7 bases. After removal of 6 bases from V and 3 bases from J, the junction contained 7 bases not matched to a gene. This CDR3 has 14 residues. Germline CDR1 reads MNHEY; CDR2 reads SMNVEV (reference sequence). CDR3 sequence: CASRLGGSDYGYTF. CDR3 nucleotide sequence: TGTGCCAGCAGGTTAGGGGGCTCAGACTATGGCTACACCTTC.

The V and J genes are TRBV18 and TRBJ1-1, with TRBD1 matching 7 bases. The CDR3 spans 15 residues. The trim removed 3 bases at V and 1 base at J, leaving 5 bases unmatched. The germline gives CDR1 KGHSH, CDR2 LQKENI. In DNA form, the CDR3 reads TGTGCCAGCTCACCGCGACAGGGAACGAACACTGAAGCTTTCTTT. Amino acids: CASSPRQGTNTEAFF.

The genes are TRBV9 and TRBJ1-1, with D possibly TRBD1 on 6 matching bases. The CDR3 extends over 13 amino acids. Germline CDR1 and CDR2: SGDLS and YYNGEE. The ends were cut back, 3 bases at V and 1 base at J, with 7 bases in the middle. CDR3 in DNA: TGTGCCAGCAGCGGGGGACAGAACACTGAAGCTTTCTTT. It translates to CASSGGQNTEAFF. The variable domain in full, with the rest retrieved from reference TRBV9 and TRBJ1-1, is DSGVTQTPKHLITATGQRVTLRCSPRSGDLSVYWYQQSLDQGLQFLIQYYNGEERAKGNILERFSAQQFPDLHSELNLSSLELGDSALYFCASSGGQNTEAFFGQGTRLTVV.

This sequence joins TRBV19 and TRBJ1-2, with TRBD1 identical over 8 bases. After removal of 3 bases from V and 6 bases from J, the junction contained 3 bases not matched to a gene. The CDR3 length is 13 residues. The germline gives CDR1 LNHDA, CDR2 SQIVND (reference sequence). Here the CDR3 DNA reads TGTGCCAGTAGTATGACAGGGGCCCATGGCTACACCTTC. It is translated as CASSMTGAHGYTF.

The chain carries TRBV11-1 and TRBJ1-5; D is unclear. Trimming left V 5 bases short and J 4 bases short, with 12 bases between. CDR3 length: 14 amino acids. Germline CDR1 reads SGHAT; CDR2 reads FQDESV (reference sequence). The chain's CDR3 is CASSAGRFNQPQHF. Here the CDR3 DNA reads TGTGCCAGCAGCGCCGGACGGTTTAATCAGCCCCAGCATTTT.

Concerning this clone itself: Other DNA variants within this sample encode the same CDR3. The V call is TRBV27, the J call TRBJ2-7; TRBD1 matches 8 bases. The CDR3 loop spans 12 amino acids. V gave up 3 bases and J gave up 6 bases; unmatched junction bases: 1. Germline V gives CDR1 MNHEY, CDR2 SMNVEV (reference sequence). In nucleotides, the CDR3 is TGTGCCAGCAGTTTGACAGGGGCCGAGCAGTACTTC. Translated: CASSLTGAEQYF.

A single count supports this clone. The CDR3 DNA reads TGTGCCAGCACAGGGGGCGACTATGGCTACACCTTC. Translation gives CASTGGDYGYTF. The V and J genes are TRBV5-8 and TRBJ1-2, with TRBD1 identical over 8 bases. Germline CDR1 SGHTS, CDR2 YDEGEE. This CDR3 contains 12 residues. Trimming at V came to 6 bases and at J to 3 bases, leaving 1 base not matched to a gene. Supplemented by reference TRBV5-8 and TRBJ1-2, the full variable domain reads EAGVTQSPTHLIKTRGQQATLRCSPISGHTSVYWYQQALGLGLQFLLWYDEGEERNRGNFPPRFSGRQFPNYSSELNVNALELEDSALYLCASTGGDYGYTFGSGTRLTVV.

The V call is TRBV7-8, the J call TRBJ2-7, with D hard to call. Germline lookup yields CDR1 SGHVS and CDR2 FQNEAQ. V shed 2 bases and J shed 2 bases, with 10 bases lying between them. CDR3 length equals 14 residues. CDR3 coding DNA: TGTGCCAGCAGCTTAAGGCAGACGCCCTACGAGCAGTACTTC. Amino acid sequence: CASSLRQTPYEQYF.

The chain employs TRBV29-1 and TRBJ2-7, with TRBD1 matching over 7 bases. The germline gives CDR1 SQVTM, CDR2 ANQGSEA. With V trimmed by 7 bases and J by 2 bases, 8 bases remained unmatched. The CDR3 is 13 amino acids. The CDR3 loop is CSAREGQAYEQYF. CDR3 sequence (DNA): TGCAGCGCGCGAGAAGGACAGGCCTACGAGCAGTACTTC.

This clone was found once. The chain carries TRBV5-1 and TRBJ1-1; no reliable D call. Germline-derived CDR1 and CDR2 are SGHRS and YFSETQ. V lost 1 base and J lost 1, with 5 bases in between. The CDR3 contains 13 residues. The CDR3 coding sequence is TGCGCCAGCAGCTTGACGGGGAACACTGAAGCTTTCTTT. This translates into CASSLTGNTEAFF.

The chain is built from TRBV30 and TRBJ2-7; TRBD1 agrees at 9 bases. Germline V gene lookup returns CDR1 GTSNPN and CDR2 SVGIG (reference sequence). The J segment lost 5 bases and the V segment lost 1 base, leaving 3 bases of the junction unmatched. The CDR3 runs 13 residues. CDR3 DNA sequence: TGTGCCTGGAGTGGAGGACAGGGGAACGAGCAGTACTTC. The encoded protein is CAWSGGQGNEQYF. Looking up the rest from reference TRBV30 and TRBJ2-7 gives the full variable domain: SQTIHQWPATLVQPVGSPLSLECTVEGTSNPNLYWYRQAAGRGLQLLFYSVGIGQISSEVPQNLSASRPQDRQFILSSKKLLLSDSGFYLCAWSGGQGNEQYFGPGTRLTVT.

The chain uses TRBV28 and TRBJ2-2; D not certain. Trimming left V 5 bases short and J 13 bases short, with 14 bases between. The CDR3 totals 12 residues. Germline loops: CDR1 MDHEN, CDR2 SYDVKM. The CDR3 here is CASSKNPGWLFF. The CDR3 nucleotides read TGTGCCAGCAGTAAAAATCCAGGTTGGCTGTTTTTT.

The V and J genes are TRBV5-4 and TRBJ2-1; 9 nucleotides agree with TRBD2. Germline V lookup: CDR1 SGHNT, CDR2 YYREEE (reference sequence). The CDR3 runs to 15 residues. V lost 4 bases, J lost 4 bases, and 6 bases stayed unmatched. CDR3 sequence (DNA): TGTGCCAGCAGCAAGGGCGGGGGGGTTTACAATGAGCAGTTCTTC. Translating it yields CASSKGGGVYNEQFF.

The V and J genes are TRBV6-5 and TRBJ1-5, with 7 bases identical to TRBD1. Germline V gene lookup returns CDR1 MNHEY and CDR2 SVGAGI. After removal of 5 bases from V and 6 bases from J, the junction contained 10 bases not matched to a gene. The CDR3 length is 15 residues. The CDR3 DNA follows: TGTGCCAGCAGTGGCTCAAGGGGGCGCGGTCAGCCCCAGCATTTT. Protein sequence: CASSGSRGRGQPQHF.

The chain uses TRBV2 and TRBJ2-4; 13 positions agree with TRBD2. CDR3 length: 15 amino acids. Germline-derived CDR1 and CDR2 are SNHLY and FYNNEI. J was trimmed by 6 bases and V by 4 bases; bases with no gene match: 3. In DNA, the CDR3 is TGTGCCAGCAGTGGAACTAGCGGGGGGGCAAACATTCAGTACTTC. Translated, it gives CASSGTSGGANIQYF.

The chain recombines TRBV7-8 with TRBJ1-5, with 8 bases identical to TRBD1. The junction had 9 bases not matched to a gene; V was cut back by 4 bases and J by 4 bases. Germline V gives CDR1 SGHVS, CDR2 FQNEAQ. The CDR3 is 16 amino acids. The CDR3 here is CASSSEDRGMNQPQHF. Written as DNA, the CDR3 is TGTGCCAGCAGCTCGGAAGACAGGGGTATGAATCAGCCCCAGCATTTT.

This clone was picked up a small number of times. The chain links TRBV7-9 to TRBJ2-1; D call uncertain. Trimming removed 5 bases at V and 6 bases at J, with 11 bases between. From germline, CDR1 is SEHNR and CDR2 FQNEAQ (reference sequence). The CDR3 contains 13 residues. The CDR3 coding sequence is TGTGCCAGCAGCATACAGCCCGCCAATGAGCAGTTCTTC. Its translation is CASSIQPANEQFF.

The chain uses TRBV30 and TRBJ1-2; D is unclear. With 5 bases removed from V and 8 bases from J, the gap between germline ends came to 15 bases. This CDR3 has 12 residues. Germline assignment: CDR1 GTSNPN and CDR2 SVGIG (reference sequence). CDR3 region: CAWATDALGYTF. The CDR3, as DNA: TGTGCCTGGGCCACAGATGCGCTGGGCTACACCTTC.

This chain joins TRBV4-3 and TRBJ2-2; D is possibly TRBD1 (5 bases). CDR1 and CDR2 from the germline V gene are LGHNA and YSLEER. Trimming stripped 1 base from V and 3 bases from J, with 18 bases between. There are 18 residues in the CDR3. The DNA for the CDR3 is TGCGCCAGCAGCCAAGCGATCCAGGCGGCAGGGTACACCGGGGAGCTGTTTTTT. Translation: CASSQAIQAAGYTGELFF.